Below are 17 T cell receptor beta chains sequenced from a single sample in a study of T-cell reconstitution after alpha-beta-depleted transplantation in children. Unique molecular identifiers were used in preparing the TCRbeta library. TCRdb analysed the PCR reads with MiXCR anew, one entry per CDR3 protein. The sample carries a few hundred thousand distinct CDR3 sequences, about a quarter recorded once. The sample consisted of PBMCs, taken before TCRalphabeta/CD19-depleted stem cell transplant. These receptors were collected from a boy under two years old with Wiskott-Aldrich syndrome, due to receive a stem cell transplant.

This clonotype was seen repeatedly, ten times or more. The rearrangement links TRBV7-8 to TRBJ1-4; 7 bases are shared with TRBD1. CDR1 is SGHVS, CDR2 FQNEAQ, per germline. The CDR3 extends over 14 amino acids. The trim removed 3 bases at V and 6 bases at J, leaving 4 bases unmatched. The chain's CDR3 is CASSFDRADEKLFF. CDR3 nucleotide sequence: TGTGCCAGCAGCTTCGACAGGGCGGATGAAAAACTGTTTTTT.

There are a few counts of this clonotype. This sequence joins TRBV5-1 and TRBJ2-2; a possible D gene is TRBD2 (5 bases). Germline V gives CDR1 SGHRS, CDR2 YFSETQ. CDR3 size: 15 residues. V lost 0 bases to trimming and J lost 4 bases, with 10 bases between them. DNA of the CDR3: TGCGCCAGCAGCTTGGCCCCAGCGGCCACCGGGGAGCTGTTTTTT. It is translated as CASSLAPAATGELFF.

The chain has TRBV20-1 and TRBJ1-2; D uncertain. V was shortened by 3 bases and J by 4 bases, with 15 bases between the two germline ends. Germline V gene data show CDR1 as DFQATT and CDR2 as SNEGSKA (reference sequence). CDR3 size: 14 residues. The CDR3 sequence is CSASDWSRAYGYTF. In DNA, the CDR3 is TGCAGTGCTAGTGACTGGAGTAGGGCCTATGGCTACACCTTC.

This clonotype has just a few counts. This chain joins TRBV6-1 and TRBJ2-2, with D unresolved. CDR1 is MNHNS, CDR2 SASEGT, per germline. Trimming removed 4 bases at V and 7 bases at J, with 7 bases between. This CDR3 is built from 12 residues. The CDR3 region has the DNA TGTGCCAGCAGTGTGTTAGGCGGGGAGCTGTTTTTT. It yields the protein CASSVLGGELFF.

This clonotype was picked up a small number of times. This chain joins TRBV7-9 and TRBJ2-1; TRBD2 matches at 11 bases. From germline, CDR1 is SEHNR and CDR2 FQNEAQ (reference sequence). The CDR3 loop spans 15 amino acids. With 5 bases clipped from V and 6 bases from J, the junction kept 6 bases outside the gene matches. The CDR3 reads CASSLSGTSGNEQFF. The CDR3 bases are TGTGCCAGCAGCCTCTCCGGGACTAGCGGCAATGAGCAGTTCTTC.

This clonotype has a handful of counts. The chain has TRBV5-4 and TRBJ2-7; the match to TRBD1 covers 7 bases. J lost 2 bases, V lost 4 bases, and 3 bases had no gene match. The CDR3 runs 13 residues. Germline CDR1 and CDR2: SGHNT and YYREEE (reference sequence). This CDR3 is CASSGTATYEQYF. The CDR3 DNA reads TGTGCCAGCAGCGGGACAGCCACCTACGAGCAGTACTTC.

This clonotype was detected a few times. This chain links TRBV20-1 with TRBJ2-7, with D possibly being TRBD1 (6 bases). Trimming removed 1 base from V and 2 bases from J, with 15 bases in between. CDR1 is DFQATT, CDR2 SNEGSKA, per germline (reference sequence). The CDR3 covers 15 residues. The CDR3 spells CSARGGLTGTYEQYF. The CDR3 coding sequence is TGCAGTGCTAGAGGGGGGCTCACAGGCACCTACGAGCAGTACTTC.

This clonotype was detected only a few times. This chain's CDR3 is CASNEKSGASTEAFF. The CDR3 DNA reads TGCGCCAGCAACGAGAAATCAGGAGCGAGCACTGAAGCTTTCTTT. This chain uses TRBV5-1 with TRBJ1-1; D gene unclear. This CDR3 is built from 15 residues. V lost 6 bases to trimming and J lost 4 bases, with 19 bases between them. The germline CDR1 and CDR2 sequences are SGHRS and YFSETQ.

This clonotype was recorded a few times. The chain uses TRBV5-1 and TRBJ2-7, with D perhaps TRBD2 (6 bases). Deletions cut 2 bases from V and 6 bases from J, with 15 bases between. This CDR3 has 14 amino acids. Germline CDR1 and CDR2: SGHRS and YFSETQ. This CDR3 reads CASSLLADLGEQYF. The DNA of the CDR3 is TGCGCCAGCAGCTTACTAGCAGATCTGGGCGAGCAGTACTTC.

In this sample, this clonotype turned up a few times. The CDR3 DNA is TGCGCCAGCAGTGAGACTAGTACCGTTTACGAGCAGTACTTC. The encoded protein is CASSETSTVYEQYF. The genes are TRBV5-1 and TRBJ2-7, with D tentatively TRBD2 (6 bases). Germline V CDR1 and CDR2: SGHRS, YFSETQ. This CDR3 has 14 residues. Trimming pared 5 bases from V and 4 bases from J, leaving 16 bases between.

The chain couples TRBV12-3 or TRBV12-4 to TRBJ2-4; the D gene is possibly TRBD2 (7 bases). The CDR3 covers 15 residues. V was cut by 1 base and J by 6 bases, with 13 bases left in between. The CDR3 nucleotides are TGTGCCAGCAGTTTAGTGAACAGGGAGGGAAACATTCAGTACTTC. Translation gives CASSLVNREGNIQYF.

This rearrangement joins TRBV29-1 to TRBJ2-1, with 14 bases fitting TRBD2. The CDR3 is 13 amino acids. The trim removed 3 bases at V and 10 bases at J, leaving 2 bases unmatched. Per the germline V gene, CDR1 is SQVTM and CDR2 is ANQGSEA. The CDR3 protein is CSVETSGRGEQFF. CDR3 nucleotide sequence: TGCAGCGTTGAGACTAGCGGGAGGGGAGAGCAGTTCTTC.

This clonotype was detected only a few times. The rearrangement uses TRBV5-1 and TRBJ1-1; D is ambiguous. The CDR3 has 15 residues. In germline, CDR1 is SGHRS, CDR2 YFSETQ. The ends were cut back, 1 base at V and 1 base at J, with 11 bases in the middle. CDR3 protein: CASSLSGLQNTEAFF. The CDR3 DNA follows: TGCGCCAGCAGCTTGTCTGGATTACAGAACACTGAAGCTTTCTTT.

This clonotype was recorded a few times. This rearrangement joins TRBV12-3 or TRBV12-4 to TRBJ2-1; 13 bases line up with TRBD2. J gave up 6 bases and V 3 bases, and 5 bases lay outside the gene matches. The CDR3 has 16 amino acids. CDR3 region: CASSFRTSGRVNEQFF. For the CDR3, the DNA is TGTGCCAGCAGTTTTCGTACTAGCGGGAGGGTCAATGAGCAGTTCTTC.

This clonotype was counted many times. A read error may produce the germline difference seen at one junction end. This CDR3 reads CASSSGNTGELFF. The CDR3, as DNA: TGTGCCAGCAGCTCGGGAAACACCGGGGAGCTGTTTTTT. This chain connects TRBV5-1 to TRBJ2-2; TRBD2 is a possible D gene (5 bases). Germline V lookup: CDR1 SGHRS, CDR2 YFSETQ. This CDR3 is 13 amino acids long.

This chain links TRBV7-2 with TRBJ2-7; D gene unclear. Germline V lookup: CDR1 SGHTA, CDR2 FQGNSA. The CDR3 contains 14 residues. V shed 4 bases and J shed 4 bases, with 14 bases lying between them. DNA of the CDR3: TGTGCCAGCAGCTCTGGACGGCGCCTATACGAGCAGTACTTC. Its translation is CASSSGRRLYEQYF.

This clonotype was observed a handful of times. The V and J genes are TRBV5-5 and TRBJ1-2; D gene unclear. The V gene lost 1 base and the J gene lost 3 bases, with 7 bases spanning the gap. This CDR3 has 13 residues. The V gene's germline CDR1 is SGHKS and CDR2 YYEKEE (reference sequence). Here the CDR3 reads CASSLRIDYGYTF. The CDR3 DNA reads TGTGCCAGCAGCTTGCGGATAGACTATGGCTACACCTTC.